The clone carrying this TCR beta chain was seen a few times. The V gene lost 5 bases and the J gene lost 3 bases, with 17 bases spanning the gap. Looked up from germline, CDR1 is LNHDA and CDR2 is SQIVND (reference sequence). The length of the CDR3 is 16 residues. The sample comes from a study of T cells in Graves' hyperthyroidism and ophthalmopathy. On the study more broadly: Peripheral blood was obtained at initial diagnosis, preceding any treatment.

Graves' hyperthyroidism qualified as stable when ophthalmopathy did not progress within 18 months. Hyperthyroidism, newly diagnosed and lasting under 2 months, affected patients aged 18 to 65. Thyroid ultrasound, orbital computed tomography, clinical symptoms, and serum thyroxine and TRAb underpinned diagnoses. Amplification yielded TCR beta CDR3 regions, with RNA transcripts as the source. Researchers ran a first-round RT-PCR on the TCR CDR3 using the HTBI primer set. From the multiplex PCR reads, TCRdb called clonotypes with MiXCR, one entry per CDR3 protein. This sample has approximately 420,000 distinct CDR3 sequences, with roughly 13% found just once.

This receptor was obtained from a woman aged 18-35 years with Graves' hyperthyroidism. The sequencing input was blood. The genes are TRBV19 and TRBJ1-5, with a tentative D call TRBD1 (6 bases). The CDR3 nucleotides are TGTGCCAGTAGTCCATACTATCGGGACATCAATCAGCCCCAGCATTTT. Protein: CASSPYYRDINQPQHF.